These T cell receptor beta chains were read from a single sample in a study of Ad26.COV2.S vaccination and SARS-CoV-2 variants. TCRdb's table, derived via immunoSEQ multiplex PCR, lists solely in-frame clones and lacks some. The top ten clones hold under 4% of a sample with 350,000 to 400,000 clones, 75% to 90% of them seen once. Sequencing used peripheral blood, obtained in a trial of Ad26.COV2.S vaccine versus placebo. These receptors were obtained from a person aged 18-60 years who received the Ad26.COV2.S COVID-19 vaccine or a placebo. Each CDR3 is given with its conserved first and last residue. The D gene is left open where the match is weak. Not every row has a clone size; where given, it reads once, few, many or a size class.

J gene	V gene	CDR3 length	clone size	D gene	CDR3 protein	CDR3 DNA
TRBJ2-7	TRBV5-1	14	-	-	CASSSGTSSYEQYF	TGCGCCAGCAGCTCCGGGACCTCTTCCTACGAGCAGTACTTC
TRBJ1-1	TRBV5-1	15	-	TRBD1	CASSLAGGMNTEAFF	TGCGCCAGCAGCTTGGCAGGGGGCATGAACACTGAAGCTTTCTTT
TRBJ1-1	TRBV2	12	-	TRBD1	CASRLQGTEAFF	TGTGCCAGCAGATTACAGGGGACTGAAGCTTTCTTT
TRBJ1-5	TRBV11-1	15	-	TRBD1	CASSSNRGSNQPQHF	TGTGCCAGCAGCTCAAACAGGGGTAGCAATCAGCCCCAGCATTTT
TRBJ1-2	TRBV2	15	-	TRBD1	CASSFEGTGTYGYTF	TGTGCCAGCAGTTTCGAAGGGACAGGAACCTATGGCTACACCTTC
TRBJ2-1	TRBV9	13	-	-	CASSVDTPSEQFF	TGTGCCAGCAGCGTAGACACCCCCAGTGAGCAGTTCTTC
TRBJ1-3	TRBV9	16	-	-	CASSPWEQLSGNTIYF	TGTGCCAGCAGCCCGTGGGAACAGCTTTCTGGAAACACCATATATTTT
TRBJ1-1	TRBV2	14	-	TRBD1	CASRLDRQVTEAFF	TGTGCCAGCAGGTTGGACAGGCAGGTCACTGAAGCTTTCTTT
TRBJ1-4	TRBV3-1/TRBV3-2	15	-	TRBD1	CASSQGYRGDEKLFF	TGTGCCAGCAGCCAAGGTTACAGGGGGGATGAAAAACTGTTTTTT
TRBJ1-1	TRBV2	17	-	-	CASSGYQGFRADTEAFF	TGTGCCAGCAGTGGGTATCAGGGGTTTAGAGCGGACACTGAAGCTTTCTTT
TRBJ1-3	TRBV3-1/TRBV3-2	17	once	-	CASSQEGGSSSGNTIYF	TGTGCCAGCAGCCAAGAGGGAGGGAGCTCCTCTGGAAACACCATATATTTT
TRBJ1-2	TRBV6-5	16	-	-	CASSYSRRQAVDGYTF	TGTGCCAGCAGTTACTCTAGGCGACAGGCTGTTGATGGCTACACCTTC
TRBJ1-2	TRBV6-6	15	-	-	CASSYSGRGIYGYTF	TGTGCCAGCAGTTACTCCGGGAGGGGGATTTATGGCTACACCTTC
TRBJ2-7	TRBV7-2	14	-	TRBD2	CASSSSSGIDEQYF	TGTGCCAGCAGCTCAAGTAGCGGGATCGACGAGCAGTACTTC
TRBJ1-1	TRBV5-1	13	-	-	CASSEQGNTEAFF	TGCGCCAGCAGCGAACAGGGCAACACTGAAGCTTTCTTT
TRBJ1-3	TRBV2	14	-	-	CASSQKGAGNTIYF	TGTGCCAGCAGTCAAAAGGGGGCTGGAAACACCATATATTTT
TRBJ1-2	TRBV10-2	18	-	-	CASRSEAEPGRPSYGYTF	TGCGCCAGCAGAAGTGAGGCGGAGCCGGGACGCCCGTCCTATGGCTACACCTTC
TRBJ2-7	TRBV14	12	-	-	CASSPWVGEQYF	TGTGCCAGCAGCCCATGGGTAGGCGAGCAGTACTTC
TRBJ2-2	TRBV9	15	-	TRBD1	CASSVVTGGTGELFF	TGTGCCAGCAGCGTAGTGACAGGGGGAACCGGGGAGCTGTTTTTT
TRBJ1-1	TRBV6-2/TRBV6-3	14	-	-	CASSLRSALAEAFF	TGTGCCAGCAGCCTCCGGTCCGCGTTGGCTGAAGCTTTCTTT
TRBJ1-2	TRBV5-4	14	-	-	CASRFLISRGGYTF	TGTGCCAGCAGATTCCTAATTTCGCGAGGTGGCTACACCTTC
TRBJ1-1	TRBV3-1/TRBV3-2	16	-	TRBD1	CASTRDRGVGNTEAFF	TGTGCCAGCACCCGGGACAGGGGGGTCGGGAACACTGAAGCTTTCTTT
TRBJ2-7	TRBV2	13	-	TRBD2	CASSDPAGREQYF	TGTGCCAGCAGTGATCCAGCGGGGAGGGAGCAGTACTTC
TRBJ1-4	TRBV5-1	17	-	-	CASSALQGGDHNEKLFF	TGCGCCAGCAGCGCATTACAGGGAGGGGACCATAATGAAAAACTGTTTTTT
TRBJ1-1	TRBV7-6	13	-	-	CASSLQLNTEAFF	TGTGCCAGCAGCTTACAGTTGAACACTGAAGCTTTCTTT
TRBJ2-1	TRBV27	14	-	-	CASTYRDFYNEQFF	TGTGCCAGCACATACCGGGACTTCTACAATGAGCAGTTCTTC
TRBJ2-7	TRBV5-1	15	-	-	CASSLADVGLYEQYF	TGCGCCAGCAGCTTGGCTGACGTCGGCCTCTACGAGCAGTACTTC
TRBJ1-1	TRBV7-2	13	-	-	CASSLNQETEAFF	TGTGCCAGCAGCTTAAATCAGGAGACTGAAGCTTTCTTT
TRBJ2-7	TRBV10-2	14	-	-	CASKSNGVNYEQYF	TGCGCCAGCAAAAGTAACGGGGTAAACTACGAGCAGTACTTC
TRBJ2-7	TRBV27	19	-	TRBD1	CASSRSGQGALIVTYEQYF	TGTGCCAGCAGTCGATCCGGACAGGGGGCCTTGATTGTAACGTACGAGCAGTACTTC
TRBJ1-2	TRBV6-1	17	-	-	CASSDKARTSTVYGYTF	TGTGCCAGCAGTGATAAGGCCCGGACATCAACGGTGTATGGCTACACCTTC
TRBJ2-2	TRBV5-1	15	-	TRBD1	CASSSDRGIGGELFF	TGCGCCAGCAGCTCGGACAGGGGGATAGGCGGGGAGCTGTTTTTT
TRBJ2-2	TRBV5-4	15	-	-	CASSLDGGRTGELFF	TGTGCCAGCAGCTTGGACGGGGGGCGCACCGGGGAGCTGTTTTTT
TRBJ1-3	TRBV3-1/TRBV3-2	16	-	-	CASSRTDTLDGNTIYF	TGTGCCAGCAGCCGAACGGACACCCTGGACGGAAACACCATATATTTT
TRBJ2-6	TRBV27	17	-	TRBD2	CASSLLNGRAGANVLTF	TGTGCCAGCAGTTTATTGAACGGGAGGGCAGGGGCCAACGTCCTGACTTTC
TRBJ2-1	TRBV9	13	-	-	CASSAGVYNEQFF	TGTGCCAGCAGCGCGGGGGTCTACAATGAGCAGTTCTTC
TRBJ1-3	TRBV7-8	16	-	-	CASSLEWYRRSDTIYF	TGTGCCAGCAGCTTAGAATGGTACAGGAGGTCTGACACCATATATTTT
TRBJ1-2	TRBV11-2	13	-	-	CASSQPQGYGYTF	TGTGCCAGCAGCCAACCTCAGGGGTATGGCTACACCTTC
TRBJ1-2	TRBV6-2/TRBV6-3	17	-	-	CASSYPVGEVVRHGYTF	TGTGCCAGCAGTTACCCCGTGGGAGAGGTTGTAAGGCATGGCTACACCTTC
TRBJ1-5	TRBV6-5	14	-	-	CASSATGRNQPQHF	TGTGCCAGCAGCGCGACAGGTCGTAATCAGCCCCAGCATTTT
TRBJ1-1	TRBV25-1	15	-	-	CASSDPSAGRTEAFF	TGTGCCAGCAGTGACCCCTCGGCAGGGCGAACTGAAGCTTTCTTT